The 17 T cell receptor beta chains below all came from one sample that was sequenced in a study of T cells after yellow fever vaccination. MiXCR, run by TCRdb on the 5' RACE reads, gives a single entry per CDR3 protein. The sample holds approximately 150,000 distinct CDR3 sequences, roughly 8% seen once. The starting material was CD4+ T cells sorted from PBMCs, obtained 5 days after the yellow fever booster vaccination. These receptors were obtained from a man younger than 45 who received the YFV17D yellow fever vaccine.

In its sample, this clonotype was seen many times. The chain has TRBV20-1 and TRBJ2-7, with 9 bases aligning to TRBD2. The CDR3 covers 14 residues. V shed 4 bases, J shed 2 bases, and the junction held 6 bases outside the gene matches. The germline V gene has CDR1 DFQATT and CDR2 SNEGSKA (reference sequence). The chain's CDR3 is CSANLAGRTYEQYF. The CDR3, as DNA: TGCAGTGCTAACCTAGCGGGACGAACCTACGAGCAGTACTTC.

This chain connects TRBV7-8 to TRBJ2-3; D call uncertain. Trimming pared 7 bases from V and 0 bases from J, leaving 14 bases between. The CDR3 sequence is 15 residues long. Germline assignment: CDR1 SGHVS and CDR2 FQNEAQ. In DNA, the CDR3 is TGTGCCAGCACAAAAGCCCGGGTTAGCACAGATACGCAGTATTTT. Protein: CASTKARVSTDTQYF.

This clonotype was found many times. The chain recombines TRBV6-5 with TRBJ1-1; the D is unclear. The CDR3 spans 16 residues. Trimming cost V 4 bases and J 5 bases, with 20 bases left between them. From germline, CDR1 is MNHEY and CDR2 SVGAGI. DNA of the CDR3: TGTGCCAGCAGTTTGGGAGTGCCGCCTTCGAGGACTGAAGCTTTCTTT. Amino acids: CASSLGVPPSRTEAFF.

This clonotype was observed many times. This chain joins TRBV10-3 and TRBJ1-4; 9 bases agree with TRBD1. The CDR3 is 13 amino acids. Germline assignment: CDR1 ENHRY and CDR2 SYGVKD. Trimming cost V 8 bases and J 10 bases; bases outside gene matches: 8. CDR3 bases: TGTGCCATCGGGGGGACAGGGAAAGGAAAACTGTTTTTT. This gives the protein CAIGGTGKGKLFF.

About this clonotype itself: A junction end diverges from the germline sequence, so it may reflect a read error. This sequence joins TRBV5-1 and TRBJ1-3; D is unclear. Germline CDR1 reads SGHRS; CDR2 reads YFSETQ. The CDR3 has 16 residues. The CDR3 loop is CASSLASGNRRNTINF. In DNA, the CDR3 is TGCGCCAGCAGCTTGGCCTCGGGCAATAGGAGAAACACCATAAATTTT.

V usage is TRBV7-8 and J usage is TRBJ2-7; D ambiguous. The germline V gene has CDR1 SGHVS and CDR2 FQNEAQ. The V end was cut by 3 bases, the J end by 0 bases, with 6 bases between. This CDR3 spans 13 amino acids. Here the CDR3 DNA reads TGTGCCAGCAGCTTTATCAACTCCTACGAGCAGTACTTC. Translation: CASSFINSYEQYF. The entire variable domain, with the rest obtained from reference TRBV7-8 and TRBJ2-7, is as follows: GAGVSQSPRYKVAKRGQDVALRCDPISGHVSLFWYQQALGQGPEFLTYFQNEAQLDKSGLPSDRFFAERPEGSVSTLKIQRTQQEDSAVYLCASSFINSYEQYFGPGTRLTVT.

This clonotype was observed at least ten times. J is TRBJ1-5 and V is TRBV10-3; D possibly corresponds to TRBD1 (5 bases). Trimming pared 2 bases from V and 2 bases from J, leaving 10 bases between. The CDR3 is 15 amino acids. CDR1 ENHRY and CDR2 SYGVKD come from the germline V gene. The CDR3, as DNA: TGTGCCATCAGTGAGGCCAGGGCCGGCAATCAGCCCCAGCATTTT. This translates into CAISEARAGNQPQHF.

V and J are TRBV30 and TRBJ1-2; 7 bases fit TRBD1. With 4 bases clipped from V and 2 bases from J, the junction kept 4 bases outside the gene matches. From germline, CDR1 is GTSNPN and CDR2 SVGIG (reference sequence). The CDR3 sequence is 13 residues long. CDR3 sequence (DNA): TGTGCCTGGACCCCGACAGGGAACTATGGCTACACCTTC. Translating gives CAWTPTGNYGYTF.

This clonotype was seen repeatedly, ten times or more. The rearrangement uses TRBV5-1 and TRBJ2-2; 14 nucleotides agree with TRBD2. J lost 5 bases, V lost 4 bases, and 4 bases had no gene match. The CDR3 length is 16 residues. Germline V CDR1 and CDR2: SGHRS, YFSETQ. The CDR3 reads CASSGTSGSGTGELFF. The CDR3 DNA sequence: TGCGCCAGCAGCGGGACTAGCGGGAGTGGAACCGGGGAGCTGTTTTTT.

This clonotype showed up many times. This chain joins TRBV5-1 and TRBJ1-1; unclear D gene. The CDR3 covers 14 residues. Germline loops: CDR1 SGHRS, CDR2 YFSETQ. Between the trimmed V and J ends, which lost 2 bases and 5 bases, there was a span of 13 bases. In DNA, the CDR3 is TGCGCCAGCAGCTTAAAAGGAACGGAAACTGAAGCTTTCTTT. Its translation is CASSLKGTETEAFF.

This clonotype was seen a handful of times. The chain uses TRBV19 and TRBJ2-3; TRBD2 matches at 8 bases. This CDR3 is built from 16 residues. CDR1 and CDR2 (germline): LNHDA, SQIVND (reference sequence). V lost 7 bases and J lost 1; bases outside the gene matches: 10. The CDR3 region is CASTLSSGLRTDTQYF. The DNA of the CDR3 is TGTGCCAGTACTTTGTCTAGCGGGCTTCGCACAGATACGCAGTATTTT.

This clonotype occurred many times. The chain carries TRBV4-3 and TRBJ2-5, with 7 bases aligning to TRBD2. Germline V gene sequence: CDR1 LGHNA, CDR2 YSLEER. This CDR3 is 15 amino acids long. J gave up 4 bases and V 5 bases, and 10 bases lay outside the gene matches. The CDR3 loop is CASSVRWGGAETQYF. For the CDR3, the DNA is TGCGCCAGCAGCGTCCGCTGGGGGGGTGCAGAGACCCAGTACTTC.

This clonotype was seen repeatedly, ten times or more. The V call is TRBV28, the J call TRBJ1-2, with TRBD1 as a possible D gene (5 bases). V lost 2 bases to trimming and J lost 4 bases, with 14 bases between them. The CDR3 is 15 residues long. From germline, CDR1 is MDHEN and CDR2 SYDVKM. CDR3 protein: CASSLVDTRGYGYTF. Written as DNA, the CDR3 is TGTGCCAGCAGTTTAGTGGACACTCGGGGCTATGGCTACACCTTC.

This clonotype turned up a few times. The chain combines TRBV29-1 with TRBJ2-1; D is perhaps TRBD1 or TRBD2 (6 bases each). The V gene lost 7 bases and the J gene lost 7 bases, with 20 bases spanning the gap. Per the germline V gene, CDR1 is SQVTM and CDR2 is ANQGSEA. The CDR3 runs 14 residues. The CDR3 is CSAVPGALGNEQFF. The CDR3 DNA reads TGCAGCGCCGTGCCGGGGGCCCTTGGGAATGAGCAGTTCTTC.

The table lists this clonotype with many counts. The J gene is TRBJ1-3, the V gene TRBV6-1, with no clear D. The CDR3 runs to 15 residues. The V gene lost 2 bases and the J gene lost 0 bases, with 8 bases spanning the gap. CDR1 and CDR2 from the germline V gene are MNHNS and SASEGT. The CDR3 sequence is CASSERRISGNTIYF. The CDR3 nucleotides read TGTGCCAGCAGTGAACGTAGGATCTCTGGAAACACCATATATTTT.

There are many counts of this clonotype. The rearrangement joins TRBV11-2 to TRBJ1-5; the D gene is possibly TRBD1 (5 bases). The CDR3 contains 15 residues. Germline-derived CDR1 and CDR2 are SGHAT and FQNNGV. Trimming took off 1 base at V and 6 bases at J, with 13 bases between the two ends. CDR3: CASSLVSGRGQPQHF. CDR3 nucleotide sequence: TGTGCCAGCAGCTTAGTGTCAGGGCGCGGTCAGCCCCAGCATTTT. The full variable domain, with the rest looked up from reference TRBV11-2 and TRBJ1-5, is EAGVAQSPRYKIIEKRQSVAFWCNPISGHATLYWYQQILGQGPKLLIQFQNNGVVDDSQLPKDRFSAERLKGVDSTLKIQPAKLEDSAVYLCASSLVSGRGQPQHFGDGTRLSIL.

This clonotype was counted at least ten times. The rearrangement uses TRBV4-2 and TRBJ2-3; TRBD2 aligns across 9 bases. Trimming cost V 1 base and J 4 bases; bases outside gene matches: 12. Germline V CDR1 and CDR2: LGHNA, YNFKEQ. This CDR3 spans 18 amino acids. Written as DNA, the CDR3 is TGTGCCAGCAGCCAAGTCGGGGTAGCGGGAGTAGGGGCAGATACGCAGTATTTT. Residues: CASSQVGVAGVGADTQYF.